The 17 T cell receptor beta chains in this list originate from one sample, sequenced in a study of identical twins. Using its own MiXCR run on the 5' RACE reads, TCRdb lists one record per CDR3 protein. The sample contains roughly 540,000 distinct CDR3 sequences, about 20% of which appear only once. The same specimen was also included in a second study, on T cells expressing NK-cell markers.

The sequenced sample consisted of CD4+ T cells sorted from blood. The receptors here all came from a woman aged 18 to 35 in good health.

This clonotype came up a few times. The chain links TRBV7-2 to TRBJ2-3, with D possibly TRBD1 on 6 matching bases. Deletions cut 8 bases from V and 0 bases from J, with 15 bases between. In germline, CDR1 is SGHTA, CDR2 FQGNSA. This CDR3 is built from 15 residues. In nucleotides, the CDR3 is TGTGCCAGCGGACAACGAGGGGGAAGCACAGATACGCAGTATTTT. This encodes CASGQRGGSTDTQYF.

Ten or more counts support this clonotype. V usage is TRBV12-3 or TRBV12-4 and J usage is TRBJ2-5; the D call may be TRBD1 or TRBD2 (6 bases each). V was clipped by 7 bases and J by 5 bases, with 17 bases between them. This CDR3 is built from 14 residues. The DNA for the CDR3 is TGTGCCAGCACCGGAGGGGGAGTACGGGAGACCCAGTACTTC. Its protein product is CASTGGGVRETQYF.

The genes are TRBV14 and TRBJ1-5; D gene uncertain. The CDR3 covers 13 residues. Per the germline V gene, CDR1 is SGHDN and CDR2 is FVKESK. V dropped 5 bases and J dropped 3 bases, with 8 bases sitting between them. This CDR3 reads CASSEQLNQPQHF. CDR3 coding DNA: TGTGCCAGCAGCGAACAGCTCAATCAGCCCCAGCATTTT.

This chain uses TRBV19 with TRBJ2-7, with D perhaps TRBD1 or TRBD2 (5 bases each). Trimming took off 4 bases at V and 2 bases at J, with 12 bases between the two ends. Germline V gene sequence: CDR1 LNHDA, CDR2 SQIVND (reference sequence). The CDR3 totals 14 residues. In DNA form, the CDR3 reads TGTGCCAGTAGTACGGGACCGAGAACCTACGAGCAGTACTTC. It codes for CASSTGPRTYEQYF.

The DNA of the CDR3 is TGTGCCAGCAACATGTGGGGGGGCACTGAAGCTTTCTTT. This encodes CASNMWGGTEAFF. This chain joins TRBV12-3 or TRBV12-4 and TRBJ1-1; D may be TRBD1 (5 bases). The CDR3 is 13 residues long. The germline V and J ends were trimmed by 7 bases and 4 bases, with 13 bases remaining between them.

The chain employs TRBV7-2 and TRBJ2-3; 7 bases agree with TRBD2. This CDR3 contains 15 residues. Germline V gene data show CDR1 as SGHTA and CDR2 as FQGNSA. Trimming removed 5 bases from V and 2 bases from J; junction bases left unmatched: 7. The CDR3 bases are TGTGCCAGCAGCCCATCGGGGGGATTCACAGATACGCAGTATTTT. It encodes CASSPSGGFTDTQYF. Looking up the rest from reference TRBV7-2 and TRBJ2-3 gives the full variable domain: GAGVSQSPSNKVTEKGKDVELRCDPISGHTALYWYRQSLGQGLEFLIYFQGNSAPDKSGLPSDRFSAERTGGSVSTLTIQRTQQEDSAVYLCASSPSGGFTDTQYFGPGTRLTVL.

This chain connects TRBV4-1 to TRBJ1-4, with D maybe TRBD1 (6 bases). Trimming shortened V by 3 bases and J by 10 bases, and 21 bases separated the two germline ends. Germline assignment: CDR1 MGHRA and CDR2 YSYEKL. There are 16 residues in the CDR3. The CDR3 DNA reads TGCGCCAGCAGCCACCCCTGGGGGCGCGAGAGGGGAAAACTGTTTTTT. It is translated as CASSHPWGRERGKLFF.

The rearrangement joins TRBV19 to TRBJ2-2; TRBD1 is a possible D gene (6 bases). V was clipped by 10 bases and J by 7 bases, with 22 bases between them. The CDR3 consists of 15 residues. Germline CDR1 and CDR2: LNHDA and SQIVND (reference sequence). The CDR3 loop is CATRRDTTPFGELFF. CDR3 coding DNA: TGTGCCACGCGCCGGGACACTACACCATTCGGGGAGCTGTTTTTT.

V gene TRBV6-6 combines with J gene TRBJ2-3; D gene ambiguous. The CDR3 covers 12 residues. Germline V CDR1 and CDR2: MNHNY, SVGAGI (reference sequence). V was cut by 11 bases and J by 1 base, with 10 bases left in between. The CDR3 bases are TGTGCCGTGACAACAGGCACAGATACGCAGTATTTT. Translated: CAVTTGTDTQYF.

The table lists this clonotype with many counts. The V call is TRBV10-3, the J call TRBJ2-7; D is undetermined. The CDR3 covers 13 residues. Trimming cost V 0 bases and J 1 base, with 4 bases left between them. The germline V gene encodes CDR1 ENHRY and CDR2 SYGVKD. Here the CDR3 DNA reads TGTGCCATCAGTGAGTCTCGGTCCTACGAGCAGTACTTC. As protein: CAISESRSYEQYF.

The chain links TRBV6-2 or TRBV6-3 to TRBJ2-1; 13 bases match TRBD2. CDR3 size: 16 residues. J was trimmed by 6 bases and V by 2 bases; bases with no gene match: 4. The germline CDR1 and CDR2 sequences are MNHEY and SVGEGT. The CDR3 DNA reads TGTGCCAGCAGTTACAAACGGACTAGCGGGAGCAATGAGCAGTTCTTC. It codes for CASSYKRTSGSNEQFF.

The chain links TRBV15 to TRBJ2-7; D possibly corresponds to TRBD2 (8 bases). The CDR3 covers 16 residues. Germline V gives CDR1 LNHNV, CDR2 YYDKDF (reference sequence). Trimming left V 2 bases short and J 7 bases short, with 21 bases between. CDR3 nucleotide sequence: TGTGCCACCAGCAGACCCGGGACAGCGGGGGTTTTGGAGCAGTACTTC. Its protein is CATSRPGTAGVLEQYF. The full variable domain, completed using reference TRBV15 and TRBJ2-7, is DAMVIQNPRYQVTQFGKPVTLSCSQTLNHNVMYWYQQKSSQAPKLLFHYYDKDFNNEADTPDNFQSRRPNTSFCFLDIRSPGLGDTAMYLCATSRPGTAGVLEQYFGPGTRLTVT.

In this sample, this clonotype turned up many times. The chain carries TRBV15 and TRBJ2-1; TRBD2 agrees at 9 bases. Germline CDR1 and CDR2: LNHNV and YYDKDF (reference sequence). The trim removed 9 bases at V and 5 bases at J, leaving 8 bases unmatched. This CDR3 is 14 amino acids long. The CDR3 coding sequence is TGTGCCACTGCAAGGACTAGCGAAAACAATGAGCAGTTCTTC. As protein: CATARTSENNEQFF.

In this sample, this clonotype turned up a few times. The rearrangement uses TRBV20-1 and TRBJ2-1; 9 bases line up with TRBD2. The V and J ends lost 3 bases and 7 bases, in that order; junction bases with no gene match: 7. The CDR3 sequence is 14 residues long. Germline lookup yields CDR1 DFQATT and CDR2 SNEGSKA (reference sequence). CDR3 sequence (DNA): TGCAGTGCTAGGGGGCGGGGGGGCCGGAATGAGCAGTTCTTC. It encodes CSARGRGGRNEQFF.

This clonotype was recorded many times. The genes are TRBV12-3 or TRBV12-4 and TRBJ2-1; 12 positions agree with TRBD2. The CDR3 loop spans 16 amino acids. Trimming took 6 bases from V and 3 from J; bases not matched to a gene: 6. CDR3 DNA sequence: TGTGCCAGCAGGCCCCGACTAGCGGGAGACTACAATGAGCAGTTCTTC. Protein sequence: CASRPRLAGDYNEQFF.

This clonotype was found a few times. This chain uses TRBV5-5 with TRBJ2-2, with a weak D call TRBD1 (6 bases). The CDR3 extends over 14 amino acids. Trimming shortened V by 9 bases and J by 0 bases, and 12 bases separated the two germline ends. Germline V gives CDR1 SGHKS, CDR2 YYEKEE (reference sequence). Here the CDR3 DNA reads TGTGCCACTCGTAACAGGGCGAACACCGGGGAGCTGTTTTTT. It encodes CATRNRANTGELFF.

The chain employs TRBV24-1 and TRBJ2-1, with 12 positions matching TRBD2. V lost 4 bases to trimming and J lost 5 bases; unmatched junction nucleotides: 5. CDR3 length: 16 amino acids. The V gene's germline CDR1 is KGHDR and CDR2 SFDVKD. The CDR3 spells CATSDSSGRAHNEQFF. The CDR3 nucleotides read TGTGCCACCAGTGACTCTAGCGGGAGGGCCCACAATGAGCAGTTCTTC.